This T cell receptor beta chain was captured by sequencing in a study of regulatory T cells in long-lasting Graves disease. Time point of the sample: newly diagnosed GD, antithyroid drugs for less than 3 months. The TCR library used RNA extracted from PBMCs. Assembly of TCR beta libraries relied on iRepertoire HTBI primers together with Arm-PCR of CDR3 regions. TCRdb ran MiXCR on the multiplex PCR reads and lists one entry per CDR3 protein. The repertoire holds approximately 350,000 distinct CDR3 sequences, with approximately 12% as singletons. Trimming removed 7 bases from V and 0 bases from J, with 15 bases in between. CDR3 size: 15 residues. The germline gives CDR1 PRHDT, CDR2 FYEKMQ (reference sequence). This clonotype was seen repeatedly, ten times or more. Separately, the same data were catalogued under a study of T cells in Graves' hyperthyroidism and ophthalmopathy. From that paper: Stable hyperthyroidism and ophthalmopathy were separated using 13 V-J signatures.

The sequencing here drew on peripheral blood mononuclear cells (PBMCs), taken at new diagnosis, from a patient treated with antithyroid drugs. This sequence joins TRBV13 and TRBJ1-1; tentative D call: TRBD1 (5 bases). This TCR was sampled from a woman under 30 with Graves disease. The CDR3 sequence: CASTTSGQLNTEAFF. The CDR3 region has the DNA TGTGCCAGCACCACCTCGGGGCAGCTGAACACTGAAGCTTTCTTT.